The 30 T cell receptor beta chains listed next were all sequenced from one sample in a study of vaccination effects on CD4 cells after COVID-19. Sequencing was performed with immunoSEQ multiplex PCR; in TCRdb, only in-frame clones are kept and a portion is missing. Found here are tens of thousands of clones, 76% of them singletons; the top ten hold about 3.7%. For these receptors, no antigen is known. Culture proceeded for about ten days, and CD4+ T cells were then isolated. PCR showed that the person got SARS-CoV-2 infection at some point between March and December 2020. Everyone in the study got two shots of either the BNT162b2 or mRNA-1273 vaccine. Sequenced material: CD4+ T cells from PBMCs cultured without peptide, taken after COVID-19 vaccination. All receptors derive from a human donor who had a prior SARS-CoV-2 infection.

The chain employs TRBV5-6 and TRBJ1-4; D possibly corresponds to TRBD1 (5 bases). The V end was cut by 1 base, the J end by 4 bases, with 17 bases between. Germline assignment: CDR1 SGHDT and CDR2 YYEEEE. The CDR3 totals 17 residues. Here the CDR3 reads CASSLKLSGPINEKLFF. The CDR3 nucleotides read TGTGCCAGCAGCTTGAAGTTATCGGGGCCAATTAATGAAAAACTGTTTTTT.

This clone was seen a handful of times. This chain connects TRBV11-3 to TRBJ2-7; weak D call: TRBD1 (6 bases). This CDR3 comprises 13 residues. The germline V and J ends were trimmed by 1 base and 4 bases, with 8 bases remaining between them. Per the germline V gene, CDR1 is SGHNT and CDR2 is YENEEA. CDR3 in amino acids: CASSLGQEYEQYF. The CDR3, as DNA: TGTGCCAGCAGCTTAGGACAGGAGTACGAGCAGTACTTC.

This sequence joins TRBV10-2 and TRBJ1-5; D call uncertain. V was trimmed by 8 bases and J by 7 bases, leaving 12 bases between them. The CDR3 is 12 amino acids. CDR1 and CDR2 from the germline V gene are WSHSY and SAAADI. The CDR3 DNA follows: TGCGCCAGCGCTTTTAGTGGGCAGCCCCAGCATTTT. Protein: CASAFSGQPQHF.

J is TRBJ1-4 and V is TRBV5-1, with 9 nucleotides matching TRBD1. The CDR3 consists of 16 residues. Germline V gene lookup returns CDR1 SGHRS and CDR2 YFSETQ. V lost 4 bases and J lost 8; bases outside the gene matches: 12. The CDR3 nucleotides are TGCGCCAGCAGCGAGGGACAGGGTTTTATTGGAGAAAAACTGTTTTTT. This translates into CASSEGQGFIGEKLFF.

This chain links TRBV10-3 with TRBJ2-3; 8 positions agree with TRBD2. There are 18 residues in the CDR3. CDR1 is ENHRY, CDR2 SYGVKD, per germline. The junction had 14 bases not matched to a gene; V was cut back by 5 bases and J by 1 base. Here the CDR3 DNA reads TGTGCCATCAGTCGCCTAGCGGGCCAAGGGGGGGGCACAGATACGCAGTATTTT. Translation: CAISRLAGQGGGTDTQYF.

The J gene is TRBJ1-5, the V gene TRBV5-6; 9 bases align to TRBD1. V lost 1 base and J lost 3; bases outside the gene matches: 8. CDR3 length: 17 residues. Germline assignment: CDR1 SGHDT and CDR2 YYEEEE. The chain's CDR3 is CASSLTFGQGYNQPQHF. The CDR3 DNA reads TGTGCCAGCAGCTTGACTTTCGGACAGGGGTACAATCAGCCCCAGCATTTT.

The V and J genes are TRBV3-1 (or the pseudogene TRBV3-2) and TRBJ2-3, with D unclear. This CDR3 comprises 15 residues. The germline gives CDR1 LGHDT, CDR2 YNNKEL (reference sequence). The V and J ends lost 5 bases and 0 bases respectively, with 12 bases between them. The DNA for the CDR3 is TGTGCCAGCAGCGCCCGTGGTCAAAGCACAGATACGCAGTATTTT. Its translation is CASSARGQSTDTQYF.

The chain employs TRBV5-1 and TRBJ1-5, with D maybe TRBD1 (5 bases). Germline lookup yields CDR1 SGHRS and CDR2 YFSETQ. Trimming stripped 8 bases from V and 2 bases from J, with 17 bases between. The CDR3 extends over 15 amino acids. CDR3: CAREGRGLCNQPQHF. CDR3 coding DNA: TGCGCCAGAGAGGGTCGGGGCTTATGCAATCAGCCCCAGCATTTT.

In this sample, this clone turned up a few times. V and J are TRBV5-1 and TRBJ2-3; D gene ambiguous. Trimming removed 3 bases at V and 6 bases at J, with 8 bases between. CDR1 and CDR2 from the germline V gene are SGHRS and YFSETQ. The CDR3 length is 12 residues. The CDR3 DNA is TGCGCCAGCAGCTCATTCGAGGATACGCAGTATTTT. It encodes CASSSFEDTQYF.

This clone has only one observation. DNA for the CDR3: TGTGCCAGTAGCATCTCTTGGGGCTTTCACAAGCAGTACTTC. As protein: CASSISWGFHKQYF. The chain joins TRBV19 to TRBJ2-7; D may be TRBD1 (5 bases). This CDR3 comprises 14 residues. Trimming took 6 bases from V and 8 from J, leaving 20 bases between them. Germline V gene lookup returns CDR1 LNHDA and CDR2 SQIVND (reference sequence).

The chain's CDR3 is CASSIEGVNNQPQHF. DNA of the CDR3: TGTGCCAGTAGTATAGAAGGGGTTAACAATCAGCCCCAGCATTTT. The chain has TRBV19 and TRBJ1-5; maybe TRBD1 (5 bases). Germline loops: CDR1 LNHDA, CDR2 SQIVND (reference sequence). This CDR3 region has 15 residues. Trimming pared 0 bases from V and 3 bases from J, leaving 9 bases between. The complete variable domain, with remaining parts taken from reference TRBV19 and TRBJ1-5, reads DGGITQSPKYLFRKEGQNVTLSCEQNLNHDAMYWYRQDPGQGLRLIYYSQIVNDFQKGDIAEGYSVSREKKESFPLTVTSAQKNPTAFYLCASSIEGVNNQPQHFGDGTRLSIL.

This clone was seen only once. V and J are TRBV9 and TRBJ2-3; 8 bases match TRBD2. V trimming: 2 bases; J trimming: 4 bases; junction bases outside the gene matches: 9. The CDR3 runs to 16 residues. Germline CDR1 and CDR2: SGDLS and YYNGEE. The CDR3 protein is CASSVGTGGPADTQYF. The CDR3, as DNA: TGTGCCAGCAGCGTGGGTACGGGGGGGCCCGCAGATACGCAGTATTTT.

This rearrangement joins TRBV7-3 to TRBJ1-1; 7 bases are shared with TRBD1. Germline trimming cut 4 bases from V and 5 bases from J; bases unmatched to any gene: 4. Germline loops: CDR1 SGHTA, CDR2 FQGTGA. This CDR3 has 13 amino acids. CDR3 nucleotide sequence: TGTGCCAGCAGCTCAGGGGGAGGAACTGAAGCTTTCTTT. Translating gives CASSSGGGTEAFF.

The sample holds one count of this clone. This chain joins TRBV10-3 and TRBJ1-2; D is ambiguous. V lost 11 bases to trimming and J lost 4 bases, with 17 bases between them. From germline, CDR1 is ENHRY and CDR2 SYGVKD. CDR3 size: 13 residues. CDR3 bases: TGTGCCCCCCAGGTTCATTGGGTCTATGGCTACACCTTC. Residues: CAPQVHWVYGYTF.

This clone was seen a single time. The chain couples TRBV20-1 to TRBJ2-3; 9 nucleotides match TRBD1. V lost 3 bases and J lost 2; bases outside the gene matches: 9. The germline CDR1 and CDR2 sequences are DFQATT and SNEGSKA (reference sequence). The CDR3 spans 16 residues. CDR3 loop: CSASRGGQGYTDTQYF. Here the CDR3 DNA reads TGCAGTGCTAGTAGGGGCGGACAGGGGTACACAGATACGCAGTATTTT.

As DNA, the CDR3 is TGTGCCAGCAGCCATCGGCGCTACGAGCAGTACTTC. This gives the protein CASSHRRYEQYF. This chain connects TRBV3-1 (or the pseudogene TRBV3-2) to TRBJ2-7; D gene ambiguous. V was pared by 3 bases and J by 3 bases, with 6 bases between. Looked up from germline, CDR1 is LGHDT and CDR2 is YNNKEL (reference sequence). CDR3 size: 12 residues.

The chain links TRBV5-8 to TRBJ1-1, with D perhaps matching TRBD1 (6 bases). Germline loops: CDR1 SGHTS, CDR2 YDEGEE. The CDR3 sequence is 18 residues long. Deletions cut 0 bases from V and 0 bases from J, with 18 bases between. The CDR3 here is CASSLVLGWGQVNTEAFF. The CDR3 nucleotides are TGTGCCAGCAGCTTGGTCCTGGGCTGGGGGCAGGTGAACACTGAAGCTTTCTTT.

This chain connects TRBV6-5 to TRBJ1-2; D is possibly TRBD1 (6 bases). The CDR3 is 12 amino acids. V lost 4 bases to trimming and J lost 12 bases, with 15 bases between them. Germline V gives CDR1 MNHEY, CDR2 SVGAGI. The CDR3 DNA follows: TGTGCCAGCAGTTCTCGCCCCGGGGGCCACACCTTC. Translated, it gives CASSSRPGGHTF.

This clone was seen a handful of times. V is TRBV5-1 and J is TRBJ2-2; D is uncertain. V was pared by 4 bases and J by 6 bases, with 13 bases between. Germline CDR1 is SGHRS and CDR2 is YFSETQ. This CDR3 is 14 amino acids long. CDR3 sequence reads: CASSTEAPAGELFF. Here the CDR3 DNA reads TGCGCCAGCAGCACGGAAGCACCGGCCGGGGAGCTGTTTTTT.

CDR3: CASSGGRAGYEQYF. CDR3 in DNA: TGTGCCAGCAGTGGGGGTCGGGCGGGCTACGAGCAGTACTTC. The V and J genes are TRBV2 and TRBJ2-7; the D gene is possibly TRBD2 (5 bases). V was clipped by 4 bases and J by 3 bases, with 13 bases between them. CDR1 is SNHLY, CDR2 FYNNEI, per germline. The CDR3 is made up of 14 amino acids.

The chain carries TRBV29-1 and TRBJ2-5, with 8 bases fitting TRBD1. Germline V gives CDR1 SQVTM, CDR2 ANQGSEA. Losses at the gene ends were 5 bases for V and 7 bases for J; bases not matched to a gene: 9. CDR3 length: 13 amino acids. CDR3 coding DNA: TGCAGCGTTCAGGGGGCAGGGGGAGGGACCCAGTACTTC. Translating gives CSVQGAGGGTQYF.

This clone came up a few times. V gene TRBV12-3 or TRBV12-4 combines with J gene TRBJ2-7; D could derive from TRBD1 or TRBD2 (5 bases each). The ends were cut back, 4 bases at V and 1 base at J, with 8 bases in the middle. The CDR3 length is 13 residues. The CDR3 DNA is TGTGCCAGCAGTTCCAGGGAGTCCTACGAGCAGTACTTC. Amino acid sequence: CASSSRESYEQYF.

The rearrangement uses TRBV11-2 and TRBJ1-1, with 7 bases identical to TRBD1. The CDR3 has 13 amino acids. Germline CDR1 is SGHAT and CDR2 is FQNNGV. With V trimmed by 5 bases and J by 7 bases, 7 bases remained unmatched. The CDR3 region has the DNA TGTGCCAGCAGCATAAAGTGGACAGGTGAAGCTTTCTTT. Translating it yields CASSIKWTGEAFF.

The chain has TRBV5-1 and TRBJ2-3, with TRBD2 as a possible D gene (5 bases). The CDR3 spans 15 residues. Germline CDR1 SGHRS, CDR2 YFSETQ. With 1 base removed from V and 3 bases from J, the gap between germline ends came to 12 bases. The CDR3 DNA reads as TGCGCCAGCAGCTTGAGAGGTCCGGGGACAGATACGCAGTATTTT. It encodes CASSLRGPGTDTQYF.

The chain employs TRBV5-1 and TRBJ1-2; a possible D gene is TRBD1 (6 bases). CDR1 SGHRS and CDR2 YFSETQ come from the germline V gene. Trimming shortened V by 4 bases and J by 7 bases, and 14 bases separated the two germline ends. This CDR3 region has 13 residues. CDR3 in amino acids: CASSPGQSGGYTF. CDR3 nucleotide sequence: TGCGCCAGCAGCCCGGGACAAAGCGGTGGCTACACCTTC.

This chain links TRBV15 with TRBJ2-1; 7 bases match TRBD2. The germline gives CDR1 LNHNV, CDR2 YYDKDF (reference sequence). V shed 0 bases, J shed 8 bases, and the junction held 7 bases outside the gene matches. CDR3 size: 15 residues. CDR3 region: CATSRDMTSLDEQFF. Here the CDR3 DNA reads TGTGCCACCAGCAGAGATATGACTAGCTTGGATGAGCAGTTCTTC.

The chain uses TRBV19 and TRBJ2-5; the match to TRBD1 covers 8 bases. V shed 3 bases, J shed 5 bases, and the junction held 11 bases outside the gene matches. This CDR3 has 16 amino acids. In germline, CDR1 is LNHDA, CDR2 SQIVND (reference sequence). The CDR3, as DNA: TGTGCCAGTAGTATTTACTCCGGACAGGGACGGGAGACCCAGTACTTC. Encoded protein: CASSIYSGQGRETQYF.

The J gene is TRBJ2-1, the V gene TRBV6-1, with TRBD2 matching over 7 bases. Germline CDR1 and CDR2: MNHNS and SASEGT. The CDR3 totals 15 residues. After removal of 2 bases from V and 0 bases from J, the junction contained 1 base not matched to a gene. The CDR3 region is CASSELAVSYNEQFF. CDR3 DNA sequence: TGTGCCAGCAGTGAACTAGCGGTCTCCTACAATGAGCAGTTCTTC.

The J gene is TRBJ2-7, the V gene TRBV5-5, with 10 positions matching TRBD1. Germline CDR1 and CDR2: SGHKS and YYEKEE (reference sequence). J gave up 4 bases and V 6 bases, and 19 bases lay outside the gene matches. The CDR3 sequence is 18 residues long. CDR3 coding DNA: TGTGCCAGCACCCTACGGGACAGGGGCGGGATGGAGGGATACGAGCAGTACTTC. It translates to CASTLRDRGGMEGYEQYF.

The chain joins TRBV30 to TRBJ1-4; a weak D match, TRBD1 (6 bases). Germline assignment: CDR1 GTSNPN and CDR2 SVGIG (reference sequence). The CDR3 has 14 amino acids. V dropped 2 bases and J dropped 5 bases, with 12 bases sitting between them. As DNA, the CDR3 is TGTGCCTGGAGTAGGGGGACAAACAATGAAAAACTGTTTTTT. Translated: CAWSRGTNNEKLFF.